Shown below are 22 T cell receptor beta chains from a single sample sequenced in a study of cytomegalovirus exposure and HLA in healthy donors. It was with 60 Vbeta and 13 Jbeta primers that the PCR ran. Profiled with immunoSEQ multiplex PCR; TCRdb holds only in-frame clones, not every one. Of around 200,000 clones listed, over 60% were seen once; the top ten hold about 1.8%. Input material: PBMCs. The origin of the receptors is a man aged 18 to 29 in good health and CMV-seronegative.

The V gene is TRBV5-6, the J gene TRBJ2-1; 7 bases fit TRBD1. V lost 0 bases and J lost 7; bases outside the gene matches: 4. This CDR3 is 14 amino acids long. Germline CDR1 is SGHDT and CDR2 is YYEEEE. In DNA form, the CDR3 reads TGTGCCAGCAGCTTGGACAGGGGTGGGAATGAGCAGTTCTTC. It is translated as CASSLDRGGNEQFF.

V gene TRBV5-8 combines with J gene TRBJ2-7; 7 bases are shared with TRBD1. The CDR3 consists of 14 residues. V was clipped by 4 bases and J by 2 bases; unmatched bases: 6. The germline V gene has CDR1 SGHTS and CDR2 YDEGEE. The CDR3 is CASSPRDRPYEQYF. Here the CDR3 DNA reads TGTGCCAGCAGCCCTCGGGACAGACCCTACGAGCAGTACTTC.

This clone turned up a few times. The CDR3, as DNA: TGTGCCAGCAGCCCCTCGGGGACTAATGAAAAACTGTTTTTT. Protein: CASSPSGTNEKLFF. The V gene is TRBV9, the J gene TRBJ1-4; no clear D. The V end lost 4 bases, the J end lost 2 bases, and 9 bases lay between the germline ends. This CDR3 region has 14 residues. Germline V CDR1 and CDR2: SGDLS, YYNGEE.

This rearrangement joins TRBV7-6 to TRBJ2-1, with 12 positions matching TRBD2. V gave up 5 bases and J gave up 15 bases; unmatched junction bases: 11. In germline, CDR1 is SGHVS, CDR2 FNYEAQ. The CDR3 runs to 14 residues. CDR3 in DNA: TGTGCCAGCAGCCCCCAGACTAGCGGGGGTACTATGTTCTTC. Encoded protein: CASSPQTSGGTMFF.

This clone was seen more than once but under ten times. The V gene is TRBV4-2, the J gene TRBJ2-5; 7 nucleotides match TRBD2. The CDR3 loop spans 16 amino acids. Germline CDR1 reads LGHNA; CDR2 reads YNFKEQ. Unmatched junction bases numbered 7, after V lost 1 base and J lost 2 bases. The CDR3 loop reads CASSQGRAGEQETQYF. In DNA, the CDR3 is TGTGCCAGCAGCCAAGGAAGGGCGGGAGAACAAGAGACCCAGTACTTC.

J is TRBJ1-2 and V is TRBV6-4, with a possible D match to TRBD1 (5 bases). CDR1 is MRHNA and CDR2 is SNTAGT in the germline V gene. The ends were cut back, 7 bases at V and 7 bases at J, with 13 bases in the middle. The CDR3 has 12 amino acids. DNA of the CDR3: TGTGCCAGCATTGAAAGCAGGGTTGGCTACACCTTC. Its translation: CASIESRVGYTF.

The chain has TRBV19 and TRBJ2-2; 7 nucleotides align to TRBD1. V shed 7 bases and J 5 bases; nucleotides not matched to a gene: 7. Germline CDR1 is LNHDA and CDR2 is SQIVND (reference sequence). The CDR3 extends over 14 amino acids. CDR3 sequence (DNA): TGTGCCAGTATTCAAGGGGGCGAGACCGGGGAGCTGTTTTTT. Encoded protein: CASIQGGETGELFF.

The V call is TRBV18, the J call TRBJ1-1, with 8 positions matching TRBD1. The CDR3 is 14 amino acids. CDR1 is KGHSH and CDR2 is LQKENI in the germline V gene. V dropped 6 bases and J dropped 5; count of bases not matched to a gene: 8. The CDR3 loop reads CASSTNRGETEAFF. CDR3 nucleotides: TGTGCCAGCTCCACGAACAGGGGGGAAACTGAAGCTTTCTTT.

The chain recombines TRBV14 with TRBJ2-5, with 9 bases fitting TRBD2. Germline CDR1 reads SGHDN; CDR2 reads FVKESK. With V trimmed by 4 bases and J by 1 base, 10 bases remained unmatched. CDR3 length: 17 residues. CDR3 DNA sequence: TGTGCCAGCAGCCCCACAATCCGGACTAGCGTCCAAGAGACCCAGTACTTC. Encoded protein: CASSPTIRTSVQETQYF. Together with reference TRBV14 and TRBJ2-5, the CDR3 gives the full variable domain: EAGVTQFPSHSVIEKGQTVTLRCDPISGHDNLYWYRRVMGKEIKFLLHFVKESKQDESGMPNNRFLAERTGGTYSTLKVQPAELEDSGVYFCASSPTIRTSVQETQYFGPGTRLLVL.

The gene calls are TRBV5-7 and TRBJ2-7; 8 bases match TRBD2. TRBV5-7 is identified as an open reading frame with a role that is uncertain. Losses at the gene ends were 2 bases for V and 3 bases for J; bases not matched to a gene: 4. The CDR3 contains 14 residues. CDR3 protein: CASSFLAGHYEQYF. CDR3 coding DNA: TGTGCCAGCAGCTTTTTAGCGGGACACTACGAGCAGTACTTC.

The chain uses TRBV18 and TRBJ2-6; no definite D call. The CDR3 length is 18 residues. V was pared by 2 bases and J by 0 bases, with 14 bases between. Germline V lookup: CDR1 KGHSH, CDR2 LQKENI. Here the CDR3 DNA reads TGTGCCAGCTCACCAATGGCCACCCCCAGCTCTGGGGCCAACGTCCTGACTTTC. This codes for CASSPMATPSSGANVLTF.

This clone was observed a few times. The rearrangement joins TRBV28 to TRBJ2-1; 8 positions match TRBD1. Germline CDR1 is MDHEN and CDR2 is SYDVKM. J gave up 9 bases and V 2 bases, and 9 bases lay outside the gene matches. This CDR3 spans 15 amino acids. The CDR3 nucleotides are TGTGCCAGCAGTTTACTTCCGGGACAGGTCGCTGAGCAGTTCTTC. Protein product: CASSLLPGQVAEQFF.

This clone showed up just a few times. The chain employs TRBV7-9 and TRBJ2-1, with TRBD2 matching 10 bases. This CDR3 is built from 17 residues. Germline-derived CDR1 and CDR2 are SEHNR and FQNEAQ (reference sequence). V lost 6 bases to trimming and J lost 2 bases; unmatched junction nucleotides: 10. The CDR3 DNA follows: TGTGCCAGCAGGGTGGTTCTCAGCGGGAGGGCCTACAATGAGCAGTTCTTC. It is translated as CASRVVLSGRAYNEQFF.

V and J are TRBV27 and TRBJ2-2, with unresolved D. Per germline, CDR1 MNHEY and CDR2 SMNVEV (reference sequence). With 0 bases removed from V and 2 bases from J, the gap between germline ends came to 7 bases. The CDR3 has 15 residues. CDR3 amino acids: CASSLSTTNTGELFF. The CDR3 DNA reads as TGTGCCAGCAGTTTATCCACCACAAACACCGGGGAGCTGTTTTTT.

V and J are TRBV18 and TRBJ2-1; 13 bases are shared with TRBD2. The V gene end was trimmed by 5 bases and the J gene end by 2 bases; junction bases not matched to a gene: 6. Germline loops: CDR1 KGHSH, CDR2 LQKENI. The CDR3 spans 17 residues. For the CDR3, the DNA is TGTGCCAGCTCAGGAACTAGCGGGGGGGCTACCTACAATGAGCAGTTCTTC. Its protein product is CASSGTSGGATYNEQFF.

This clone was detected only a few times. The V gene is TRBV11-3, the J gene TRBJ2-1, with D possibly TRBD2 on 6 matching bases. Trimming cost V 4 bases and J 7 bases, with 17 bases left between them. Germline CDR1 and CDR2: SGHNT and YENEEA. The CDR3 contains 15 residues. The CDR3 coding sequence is TGTGCCAGCAGCTATCCGCGGGGTTTGGGTAATGAGCAGTTCTTC. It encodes CASSYPRGLGNEQFF.

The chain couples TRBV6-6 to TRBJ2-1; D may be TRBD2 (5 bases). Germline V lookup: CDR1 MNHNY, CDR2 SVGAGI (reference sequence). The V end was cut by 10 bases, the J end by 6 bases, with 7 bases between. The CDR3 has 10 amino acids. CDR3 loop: CATTSNEQFF. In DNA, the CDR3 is TGTGCCACTACTAGCAATGAGCAGTTCTTC.

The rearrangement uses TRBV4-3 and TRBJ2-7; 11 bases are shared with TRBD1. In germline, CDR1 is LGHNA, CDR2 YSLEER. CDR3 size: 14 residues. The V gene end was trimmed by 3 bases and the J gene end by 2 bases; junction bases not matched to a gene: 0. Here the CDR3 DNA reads TGCGCCAGCAGCCAGGACAGGGGGCCCTACGAGCAGTACTTC. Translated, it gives CASSQDRGPYEQYF.

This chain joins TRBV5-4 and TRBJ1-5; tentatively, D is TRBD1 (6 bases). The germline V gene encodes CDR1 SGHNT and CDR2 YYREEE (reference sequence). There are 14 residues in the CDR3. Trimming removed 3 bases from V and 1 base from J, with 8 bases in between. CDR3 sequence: CASSSQGSNQPQHF. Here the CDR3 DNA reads TGTGCCAGCAGCTCACAGGGAAGCAATCAGCCCCAGCATTTT.

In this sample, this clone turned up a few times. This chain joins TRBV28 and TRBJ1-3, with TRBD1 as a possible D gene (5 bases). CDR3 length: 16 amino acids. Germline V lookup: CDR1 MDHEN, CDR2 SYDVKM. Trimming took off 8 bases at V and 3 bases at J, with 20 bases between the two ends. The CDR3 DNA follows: TGTGCCAGCGGTGAGACGAATGGGGCCGTTGGAAACACCATATATTTT. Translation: CASGETNGAVGNTIYF.

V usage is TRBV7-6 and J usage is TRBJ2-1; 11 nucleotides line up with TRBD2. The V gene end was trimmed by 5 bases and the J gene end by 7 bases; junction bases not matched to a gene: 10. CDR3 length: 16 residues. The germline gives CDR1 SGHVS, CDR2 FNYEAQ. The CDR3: CASSTWRGTSGNEQFF. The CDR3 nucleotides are TGTGCCAGCAGCACATGGAGGGGGACTAGCGGAAATGAGCAGTTCTTC.

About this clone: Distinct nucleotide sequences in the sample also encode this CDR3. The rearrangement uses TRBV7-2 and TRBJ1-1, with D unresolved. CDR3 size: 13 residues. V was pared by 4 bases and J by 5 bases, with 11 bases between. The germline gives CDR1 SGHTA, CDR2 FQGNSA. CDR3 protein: CASSSPGSTEAFF. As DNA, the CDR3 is TGTGCCAGCAGCTCCCCCGGGAGTACTGAAGCTTTCTTT.